This T cell receptor beta chain was sequenced for a study of CD8+ T cells in alopecia areata. The germline V gene encodes CDR1 MGHRA and CDR2 YSYEKL. With V trimmed by 4 bases and J by 9 bases, 5 bases remained unmatched. The CDR3 has 14 amino acids. RNA was extracted and reverse transcribed into cDNA as the sequencing template. This table comes from immunoSEQ multiplex PCR, and its TCRdb copy is limited to in-frame clones, with some not included. Among some 200,000 clones, 59% were seen once, and the ten largest hold approximately 14%. The origin of this receptor is a human donor with alopecia areata. V usage is TRBV4-1 and J usage is TRBJ2-4; 11 bases are shared with TRBD2. The sample here was CD4+ T cells sorted from blood, taken at week 0. CDR3 in amino acids: CASSRSGGASIQYF. Here the CDR3 DNA reads TGCGCCAGCAGCCGTAGCGGGGGGGCAAGCATTCAGTACTTC.